The T cell receptor beta chain under discussion was sequenced for a study of OX40 agonist ivuxolimab in advanced cancers. The wider study: Males comprised 82.7% of the group, whose mean age was about 61 years (range 23 to 79). Study findings and constraints: Compared with CD4+, CD8+ T cells on average had more expanded clones.

The data were produced by immunoSEQ multiplex PCR, yet TCRdb's version contains in-frame clones alone and is incomplete. This table has 14,000 or so clones, about 76% appearing once. Concerning this clone: Its antigen is currently unknown.

V shed 0 bases and J shed 9 bases, with 7 bases lying between them. Germline V gene data show CDR1 as SGDLS and CDR2 as YYNGEE. The CDR3 spans 13 residues. The investigators sampled blood at baseline, at cycle 4 day 1, and at cycle 7 day 1. The clonotype comes from an adult with an advanced solid tumor such as melanoma, head and neck, liver or kidney cancer. The sequencing used CD4+ or CD8+ T cells sorted from blood, collected in a trial of the OX40 agonist ivuxolimab. The chain links TRBV9 to TRBJ1-6; D perhaps matches TRBD1 (5 bases). The CDR3 is CASSVGGGSPLHF. The CDR3 DNA sequence: TGTGCCAGCAGCGTAGGGGGCGGTTCACCCCTCCACTTT.